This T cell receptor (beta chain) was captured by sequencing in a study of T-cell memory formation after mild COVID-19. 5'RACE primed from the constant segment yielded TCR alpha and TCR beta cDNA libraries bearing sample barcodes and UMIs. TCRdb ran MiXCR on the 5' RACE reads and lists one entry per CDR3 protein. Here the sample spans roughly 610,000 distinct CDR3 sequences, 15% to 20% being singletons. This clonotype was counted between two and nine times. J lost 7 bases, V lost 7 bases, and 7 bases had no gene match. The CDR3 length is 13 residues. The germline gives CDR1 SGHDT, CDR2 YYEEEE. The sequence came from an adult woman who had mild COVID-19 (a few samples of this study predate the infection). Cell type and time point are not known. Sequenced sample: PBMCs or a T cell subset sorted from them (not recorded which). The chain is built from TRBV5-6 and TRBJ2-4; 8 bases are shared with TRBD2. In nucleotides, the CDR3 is TGTGCCAGCTCACAGCGGGGGATCAACATTCAGTACTTC. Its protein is CASSQRGINIQYF.